This T cell receptor (beta chain) stems from a study of T cells in Graves' hyperthyroidism and ophthalmopathy. Findings of the study overall: Most thyroid clonotypes expanded above 0.001 were also detected in blood.

Ophthalmopathy patients had Clinical Activity Score at least 3, NOSPECS grade at least 4, duration under 3 months. Uncontrolled infection, other autoimmune disease, pregnancy or lactation excluded patients. This clonotype came up a few times. The target antigen is unknown. Germline V CDR1 and CDR2: MNHEY, SVGAGI. The CDR3 totals 13 residues. The V gene lost 0 bases and the J gene lost 12 bases, with 14 bases spanning the gap. What was amplified from RNA transcripts were TCR beta CDR3 regions. First-round RT-PCR of the TCR CDR3 relied on the HTBI primer set. TCRdb reanalysed the multiplex PCR reads using MiXCR and keeps one entry per CDR3 protein. The sample records some 350,000 distinct CDR3 sequences, approximately 14% being singletons.

This sequence originates from a woman aged 40-49 years with Graves' ophthalmopathy. Sequencing was done on a sample of blood. J is TRBJ1-2 and V is TRBV6-5, with D uncertain. The CDR3 sequence: CASSYSISASHTF. For the CDR3, the DNA is TGTGCCAGCAGTTACTCGATCTCGGCTAGCCACACCTTC.